The present T cell receptor beta chain was sequenced within a study of OX40 agonist ivuxolimab in advanced cancers. The V gene's germline CDR1 is MNHEY and CDR2 SVGAGI. V was cut by 4 bases and J by 7 bases, with 14 bases left in between. The CDR3 extends over 15 amino acids. TCRdb keeps only in-frame clones here, not all; method: immunoSEQ multiplex PCR. Here the sample spans tens of thousands of clones, roughly four fifths being singletons. The specimen was CD4+ or CD8+ T cells sorted from blood, collected in a trial of the OX40 agonist ivuxolimab. This TCR was recovered from an adult with an advanced solid tumor such as melanoma, head and neck, liver or kidney cancer. This chain joins TRBV6-5 and TRBJ1-6; D is perhaps TRBD1 (6 bases). As DNA, the CDR3 is TGTGCCAGCAGTTTGTCAGGGGAAGGGAATTCACCCCTCCACTTT. It is translated as CASSLSGEGNSPLHF.